Shown below are 23 T cell receptor beta chains from a single sample sequenced in a study of cytomegalovirus exposure and HLA in healthy donors. PCR used 60 Vbeta primers and 13 Jbeta primers. Profiled with immunoSEQ multiplex PCR; TCRdb holds only in-frame clones, not every one. The data contain approximately 150,000 clones, roughly four fifths of them singletons. Sequenced: PBMCs. These receptors all come from a female donor in good health and CMV-seronegative.

The chain is built from TRBV7-3 and TRBJ2-1, with TRBD2 matching over 12 bases. CDR1 and CDR2 from the germline V gene are SGHTA and FQGTGA. J gave up 8 bases and V 3 bases, and 14 bases lay outside the gene matches. The CDR3 has 18 residues. CDR3 amino acids: CASSFLGLAGGGIDEQFF. The DNA for the CDR3 is TGTGCCAGCAGCTTCCTCGGGCTAGCGGGAGGGGGGATTGATGAGCAGTTCTTC.

J is TRBJ2-7 and V is TRBV6-6; TRBD1 is a possible D gene (6 bases). The CDR3 runs to 14 residues. Germline V CDR1 and CDR2: MNHNY, SVGAGI (reference sequence). Trimming took off 6 bases at V and 3 bases at J, with 15 bases between the two ends. The CDR3 nucleotides are TGTGCCAGCAGATCCCCAGGGGACCTCTACGAGCAGTACTTC. It encodes CASRSPGDLYEQYF.

V usage is TRBV5-8 and J usage is TRBJ2-7, with 7 bases fitting TRBD1. The V and J ends lost 2 bases and 7 bases, in that order; junction bases with no gene match: 6. This CDR3 spans 13 amino acids. Germline V CDR1 and CDR2: SGHTS, YDEGEE. The CDR3 is CASSLEGAREQYF. In DNA, the CDR3 is TGTGCCAGCAGCTTAGAGGGGGCAAGGGAGCAGTACTTC.

The chain joins TRBV28 to TRBJ1-3; perhaps TRBD1 as D (6 bases). CDR3 length: 15 amino acids. Germline loops: CDR1 MDHEN, CDR2 SYDVKM. V was pared by 4 bases and J by 1 base, with 11 bases between. DNA of the CDR3: TGTGCCAGCAGTTCCTCAGGGGCGTCTGGAAACACCATATATTTT. This sequence encodes CASSSSGASGNTIYF.

The chain uses TRBV29-1 and TRBJ1-1, with 11 bases matching TRBD1. The V and J ends lost 5 bases and 5 bases, in that order; junction bases with no gene match: 10. CDR3 length: 15 residues. Germline values: CDR1 SQVTM, CDR2 ANQGSEA. This CDR3 reads CSVSGGQGEGTEAFF. The CDR3 region has the DNA TGCAGCGTTTCGGGGGGACAGGGGGAAGGGACTGAAGCTTTCTTT.

The DNA of the CDR3 is TGTGCCAGCAGTCTATACACTGAAGCTTTCTTT. The encoded protein is CASSLYTEAFF. The chain links TRBV6-5 to TRBJ1-1, with D hard to call. CDR3 length: 11 amino acids. Germline CDR1 reads MNHEY; CDR2 reads SVGAGI. Trimming shortened V by 5 bases and J by 3 bases, and 4 bases separated the two germline ends.

This clone has a handful of counts. This chain uses TRBV9 with TRBJ2-7; possibly TRBD1 for D (6 bases). CDR3 size: 14 residues. CDR1 SGDLS and CDR2 YYNGEE come from the germline V gene. V shed 0 bases and J shed 5 bases, with 12 bases lying between them. The CDR3 DNA is TGTGCCAGCAGCGTAGAACAGGGACGCAACGAGCAGTACTTC. Amino acids: CASSVEQGRNEQYF.

This clone was found once. This chain connects TRBV6-5 to TRBJ1-4; 7 bases align to TRBD1. CDR1 and CDR2 (germline): MNHEY, SVGAGI. This CDR3 has 15 amino acids. Trimming removed 8 bases from V and 5 bases from J; junction bases left unmatched: 11. Here the CDR3 reads CASRSMGTENEKLFF. The CDR3 bases are TGTGCCAGCCGGTCGATGGGGACAGAGAATGAAAAACTGTTTTTT.

The chain is built from TRBV7-6 and TRBJ2-7; D gene uncertain. Germline CDR1 SGHVS, CDR2 FNYEAQ. V shed 1 base and J shed 3 bases, with 7 bases lying between them. The CDR3 has 13 residues. The chain's CDR3 is CASSLDADYEQYF. DNA of the CDR3: TGTGCCAGCAGCTTAGATGCAGACTACGAGCAGTACTTC.

The gene calls are TRBV6-6 and TRBJ1-2, with D maybe TRBD1 (6 bases). Per the germline V gene, CDR1 is MNHNY and CDR2 is SVGAGI (reference sequence). V was clipped by 6 bases and J by 8 bases, with 19 bases between them. CDR3 length: 14 residues. CDR3 in amino acids: CASRLDRLGKGYTF. The CDR3 DNA reads as TGTGCCAGCAGACTCGACAGGCTCGGGAAAGGCTACACCTTC.

This clone was seen a single time. The J gene is TRBJ2-3, the V gene TRBV10-3; TRBD1 agrees at 8 bases. Germline trimming cut 3 bases from V and 5 bases from J; bases unmatched to any gene: 7. Germline V gives CDR1 ENHRY, CDR2 SYGVKD. The CDR3 is made up of 15 amino acids. The CDR3 protein is CAISEYRGEGDTQYF. DNA of the CDR3: TGTGCCATCAGTGAATACAGGGGGGAAGGAGATACGCAGTATTTT.

This clone was recorded a few times. The J gene is TRBJ2-2, the V gene TRBV4-1; D is perhaps TRBD2 (5 bases). The CDR3 sequence is 15 residues long. Trimming shortened V by 0 bases and J by 0 bases, and 5 bases separated the two germline ends. CDR1 is MGHRA and CDR2 is YSYEKL in the germline V gene. CDR3 in amino acids: CASSQEGANTGELFF. The CDR3 DNA follows: TGCGCCAGCAGCCAAGAGGGAGCGAACACCGGGGAGCTGTTTTTT.

This chain connects TRBV19 to TRBJ2-2; unclear D gene. CDR3 size: 12 residues. V lost 7 bases and J 7 bases, leaving 10 bases between the germline ends. CDR1 and CDR2 from the germline V gene are LNHDA and SQIVND (reference sequence). The CDR3: CASIRRDGELFF. The CDR3 DNA sequence: TGTGCCAGTATTCGTCGAGACGGGGAGCTGTTTTTT.

This CDR3 reads CASSLSRSTYEQYF. The CDR3, as DNA: TGTGCCAGCAGCTTATCGAGGAGTACCTACGAGCAGTACTTC. J is TRBJ2-7 and V is TRBV7-9; D not certain. Trimming removed 2 bases at V and 2 bases at J, with 10 bases between. From germline, CDR1 is SEHNR and CDR2 FQNEAQ (reference sequence). The CDR3 is made up of 14 amino acids.

In DNA form, the CDR3 reads TGTGCCTGGAGTGGGGCAGGGTTTGTCGGCAATCAGCCCCAGCATTTT. It specifies CAWSGAGFVGNQPQHF. V and J are TRBV30 and TRBJ1-5; perhaps TRBD1 as D (5 bases). Per germline, CDR1 GTSNPN and CDR2 SVGIG (reference sequence). Trimming stripped 1 base from V and 2 bases from J, with 15 bases between. The CDR3 consists of 16 residues.

This chain joins TRBV13 and TRBJ1-1, with D unresolved. The CDR3 has 14 amino acids. Trimming removed 4 bases from V and 1 base from J, with 10 bases in between. Germline V CDR1 and CDR2: PRHDT, FYEKMQ (reference sequence). The CDR3 nucleotides read TGTGCCAGCAGCTCCCAAAACAAGAACACTGAAGCTTTCTTT. Translating gives CASSSQNKNTEAFF.

This chain connects TRBV5-1 to TRBJ2-1; TRBD2 agrees at 14 bases. Trimming took 1 base from V and 8 from J; bases not matched to a gene: 11. The CDR3 totals 18 residues. Germline CDR1 reads SGHRS; CDR2 reads YFSETQ. CDR3 in DNA: TGCGCCAGCAGCTTGACATCCTCAGGGACTAGCGGGAGCTATGAGCAGTTCTTC. Its protein product is CASSLTSSGTSGSYEQFF.

This chain joins TRBV5-1 and TRBJ1-2, with TRBD1 as a possible D gene (6 bases). Germline values: CDR1 SGHRS, CDR2 YFSETQ. This CDR3 contains 15 residues. The V end was cut by 4 bases, the J end by 0 bases, with 13 bases between. This CDR3 is CASSPGQNPNYGYTF. In DNA form, the CDR3 reads TGCGCCAGCAGCCCCGGACAGAACCCTAACTATGGCTACACCTTC.

This clone showed up just a few times. The genes are TRBV28 and TRBJ2-7; TRBD1 matches 7 bases. Germline values: CDR1 MDHEN, CDR2 SYDVKM. The CDR3 runs to 13 residues. V dropped 5 bases and J dropped 3; count of bases not matched to a gene: 4. In DNA, the CDR3 is TGTGCCAGCAGTGTGGGACAGAACTACGAGCAGTACTTC. The encoded protein is CASSVGQNYEQYF. Combining the CDR3 with reference TRBV28 and TRBJ2-7 gives the whole variable domain DVKVTQSSRYLVKRTGEKVFLECVQDMDHENMFWYRQDPGLGLRLIYFSYDVKMKEKGDIPEGYSVSREKKERFSLILESASTNQTSMYLCASSVGQNYEQYFGPGTRLTVT.

CDR3 sequence: CASSETGQGWSNQPQHF. CDR3 nucleotide sequence: TGTGCCAGCAGTGAAACCGGACAGGGCTGGAGCAATCAGCCCCAGCATTTT. The V and J genes are TRBV6-1 and TRBJ1-5; 8 bases agree with TRBD1. V dropped 2 bases and J dropped 1; count of bases not matched to a gene: 7. Germline loops: CDR1 MNHNS, CDR2 SASEGT. CDR3 size: 17 residues.

This chain connects TRBV4-1 to TRBJ2-7; 7 nucleotides align to TRBD2. This CDR3 has 15 residues. CDR1 is MGHRA and CDR2 is YSYEKL in the germline V gene. V trimming: 1 base; J trimming: 0 bases; junction bases outside the gene matches: 3. The CDR3 DNA reads as TGCGCCAGCAGCCAAGGTGGGACTAACTCCTACGAGCAGTACTTC. Protein sequence: CASSQGGTNSYEQYF.

The chain is built from TRBV4-1 and TRBJ2-5, with TRBD1 matching over 9 bases. CDR1 and CDR2 from the germline V gene are MGHRA and YSYEKL. The CDR3 has 14 residues. Germline trimming cut 3 bases from V and 4 bases from J; bases unmatched to any gene: 3. The CDR3 DNA reads as TGCGCCAGCAGCCATACGACAGGGGGAGAGACCCAGTACTTC. This codes for CASSHTTGGETQYF.

The chain uses TRBV29-1 and TRBJ2-7; 8 positions agree with TRBD1. V was pared by 5 bases and J by 4 bases, with 4 bases of the junction left unmatched. In germline, CDR1 is SQVTM, CDR2 ANQGSEA. The CDR3 has 12 amino acids. CDR3 loop: CSVTGGGYEQYF. The CDR3 nucleotides read TGCAGCGTTACAGGGGGAGGATACGAGCAGTACTTC.